Below, one TCR beta chain is given with its context. Clones were read by immunoSEQ multiplex PCR, and TCRdb kept only the in-frame ones, dropping some. The sample holds 110,000 or so clones, around four fifths seen once. This sample stems from a study of blood T cell repertoires in COVID-19. Sequencing used peripheral blood. This receptor was obtained from a woman in her seventies with acute or convalescent COVID-19.

CDR3 amino acids: CASSFWDSGNSPLHF. CDR3 coding DNA: TGTGCCAGCAGTTTCTGGGACAGCGGCAATTCACCCCTCCACTTT. The V and J genes are TRBV27 and TRBJ1-6; 7 bases fit TRBD1. V gave up 3 bases and J gave up 7 bases; unmatched junction bases: 6. Germline CDR1 reads MNHEY; CDR2 reads SMNVEV (reference sequence). This CDR3 contains 15 residues.